Shown below are 27 T cell receptor beta chains from a single sample sequenced in a study of T cells in Graves' hyperthyroidism and ophthalmopathy (dated by TCRdb to the late 2010s). The library relied on multiplex PCR. Sequencing relied on an Illumina HiSeq 2000. The TCR beta CDR3 regions were amplified from RNA transcripts. For the first round of RT-PCR on the TCR CDR3, the HTBI primer set was used together with the Qiagen OneStep RT-PCR kit. Using fastp trimming at Q25 and MiXCR clonotype assembly, TCRdb reanalyzed the public sequencing data and kept in-frame beta chains. A single entry per CDR3 protein holds the most common genes and DNA from its merged rows. The sample table contains some 570,000 distinct CDR3 sequences; only one count was recorded for over 15% of them. The ten largest make up 17% of the sample. Sequenced input: blood. All receptors come from a woman younger than 30 with Graves' ophthalmopathy.

At least ten counts were recorded for this clonotype. The J gene is TRBJ2-1, the V gene TRBV11-1, with 12 bases identical to TRBD2. The CDR3 has 17 residues. Trimming cost V 1 base and J 7 bases; bases outside gene matches: 8. The germline gives CDR1 SGHAT, CDR2 FQDESV (reference sequence). The CDR3 protein is CASSLELGLAGLNEQFF. As DNA, the CDR3 is TGTGCCAGCAGCTTAGAACTAGGACTAGCGGGATTAAATGAGCAGTTCTTC.

In this sample, this clonotype turned up many times. The rearrangement links TRBV7-9 to TRBJ1-3, with a possible D match to TRBD1 (6 bases). The CDR3 runs 19 residues. Looked up from germline, CDR1 is SEHNR and CDR2 is FQNEAQ (reference sequence). Trimming shortened V by 0 bases and J by 0 bases, and 18 bases separated the two germline ends. The CDR3 nucleotides are TGTGCCAGCAGCTTAGCCATTATACAGGGATTTCGCTCTGGAAACACCATATATTTT. It yields the protein CASSLAIIQGFRSGNTIYF.

This clonotype was counted many times. The chain has TRBV9 and TRBJ2-3; 7 bases fit TRBD2. The CDR3 has 14 amino acids. V dropped 2 bases and J dropped 2; count of bases not matched to a gene: 2. Germline CDR1 and CDR2: SGDLS and YYNGEE. This CDR3 is CASSVTSPTDTQYF. DNA of the CDR3: TGTGCCAGCAGCGTGACTAGCCCCACAGATACGCAGTATTTT.

The V gene is TRBV6-1, the J gene TRBJ2-1; D call uncertain. Germline CDR1 is MNHNS and CDR2 is SASEGT. The CDR3 length is 13 residues. Trimming removed 4 bases from V and 3 bases from J, with 7 bases in between. The CDR3 DNA follows: TGTGCCAGCAGTGGACAACTCTACAATGAGCAGTTCTTC. Amino acids: CASSGQLYNEQFF.

This clonotype has ten or more counts. The chain uses TRBV27 and TRBJ1-5; 7 bases match TRBD1. This CDR3 has 15 amino acids. CDR1 MNHEY and CDR2 SMNVEV come from the germline V gene (reference sequence). The V gene end was trimmed by 5 bases and the J gene end by 7 bases; junction bases not matched to a gene: 11. The CDR3 loop is CASSPLGQGGQPQHF. The CDR3 DNA is TGTGCCAGCAGTCCCCTGGGGCAGGGGGGCCAGCCCCAGCATTTT.

This clonotype was recorded many times. This sequence joins TRBV20-1 and TRBJ1-2; D is ambiguous. CDR3 length: 14 amino acids. The V gene's germline CDR1 is DFQATT and CDR2 SNEGSKA (reference sequence). Trimming removed 0 bases at V and 5 bases at J, with 13 bases between. CDR3 nucleotides: TGCAGTGCTAGAGATGTGGGTTTGTCTTATGGCTACACCTTC. It codes for CSARDVGLSYGYTF.

This clonotype was picked up many times. V usage is TRBV28 and J usage is TRBJ1-1, with D unresolved. V lost 3 bases, J lost 0 bases, and 8 bases lay in between. Germline V gene lookup returns CDR1 MDHEN and CDR2 SYDVKM. The length of the CDR3 is 14 residues. CDR3 sequence (DNA): TGTGCCAGCAGTTTCCCATACATGAACACTGAAGCTTTCTTT. It is translated as CASSFPYMNTEAFF.

The sample holds one count of this clonotype. V gene TRBV10-3 combines with J gene TRBJ2-7; D assignment may be TRBD1 or TRBD2 (5 bases each). Trimming removed 3 bases from V and 2 bases from J, with 11 bases in between. The CDR3 extends over 14 amino acids. Germline-derived CDR1 and CDR2 are ENHRY and SYGVKD. CDR3 residues: CAISEGTAAYEQYF. For the CDR3, the DNA is TGTGCCATCAGTGAAGGGACCGCTGCCTACGAGCAGTACTTC.

The rearrangement uses TRBV15 and TRBJ1-5; D uncertain. Germline V gene lookup returns CDR1 LNHNV and CDR2 YYDKDF (reference sequence). The CDR3 runs to 14 residues. The V end was cut by 1 base, the J end by 3 bases, with 7 bases between. The CDR3 coding sequence is TGTGCCACCAGCAGAGGGAACCTCAATCAGCCCCAGCATTTT. It translates to CATSRGNLNQPQHF.

This clonotype was detected many times. The rearrangement joins TRBV5-1 to TRBJ2-5; either TRBD1 or TRBD2 may fit D (5 bases each). CDR1 is SGHRS and CDR2 is YFSETQ in the germline V gene. Trimming left V 7 bases short and J 2 bases short, with 9 bases between. CDR3 length equals 12 residues. The CDR3 reads CASQGVQETQYF. Written as DNA, the CDR3 is TGCGCCAGCCAGGGAGTTCAAGAGACCCAGTACTTC.

This clonotype was counted only a few times. CDR3: CASSPNRANNEQFF. The CDR3 nucleotides are TGTGCCAGTAGTCCAAACAGGGCTAACAATGAGCAGTTCTTC. This chain connects TRBV19 to TRBJ2-1; possibly TRBD1 for D (6 bases). Germline V gene sequence: CDR1 LNHDA, CDR2 SQIVND (reference sequence). The ends were cut back, 5 bases at V and 5 bases at J, with 13 bases in the middle. The CDR3 loop spans 14 amino acids.

This clonotype turned up a few times. The chain joins TRBV14 to TRBJ1-6, with D maybe TRBD1 (6 bases). The CDR3 covers 17 residues. From germline, CDR1 is SGHDN and CDR2 FVKESK. The ends were cut back, 4 bases at V and 8 bases at J, with 21 bases in the middle. The CDR3 sequence is CASSPGLGVEGDSPLHF. The CDR3 DNA reads as TGTGCCAGCAGCCCGGGACTCGGAGTCGAGGGGGATTCACCCCTCCACTTT.

The gene calls are TRBV6-1 and TRBJ1-1; the match to TRBD1 covers 7 bases. There are 13 residues in the CDR3. The junction had 3 bases not matched to a gene; V was cut back by 8 bases and J by 0 bases. The germline CDR1 and CDR2 sequences are MNHNS and SASEGT. The CDR3 DNA reads as TGTGCCAGCGGACAGGCAATGAACACTGAAGCTTTCTTT. This codes for CASGQAMNTEAFF.

V gene TRBV29-1 combines with J gene TRBJ1-6; possible D gene TRBD1, 5 bases. From germline, CDR1 is SQVTM and CDR2 ANQGSEA. The CDR3 length is 13 residues. V lost 4 bases, J lost 8 bases, and 12 bases lay in between. CDR3 region: CSVGRGDYSPLHF. CDR3 nucleotides: TGCAGCGTTGGCCGGGGGGATTATTCACCCCTCCACTTT.

This clonotype was detected once. This chain links TRBV7-9 with TRBJ2-3; 7 bases line up with TRBD1. The CDR3 totals 14 residues. J lost 2 bases, V lost 3 bases, and 2 bases had no gene match. Germline lookup yields CDR1 SEHNR and CDR2 FQNEAQ (reference sequence). CDR3 in DNA: TGTGCCAGCAGCTTGACAGGGCCCACAGATACGCAGTATTTT. As protein: CASSLTGPTDTQYF.

There are many counts of this clonotype. This chain connects TRBV28 to TRBJ2-5, with D maybe TRBD1 (5 bases). Trimming shortened V by 2 bases and J by 2 bases, and 18 bases separated the two germline ends. CDR3 length: 17 amino acids. CDR1 and CDR2 (germline): MDHEN, SYDVKM. CDR3 in amino acids: CASSLRRVNYVQETQYF. In nucleotides, the CDR3 is TGTGCCAGCAGTTTACGCAGGGTAAACTACGTACAAGAGACCCAGTACTTC.

This clonotype was seen many times. J is TRBJ2-3 and V is TRBV28; the match to TRBD2 covers 11 bases. With 5 bases clipped from V and 2 bases from J, the junction kept 6 bases outside the gene matches. There are 16 residues in the CDR3. From germline, CDR1 is MDHEN and CDR2 SYDVKM. In nucleotides, the CDR3 is TGTGCCAGCAGTCCGGGGACTAGCGGAATCACAGATACGCAGTATTTT. This encodes CASSPGTSGITDTQYF.

This clonotype appeared many times. This chain uses TRBV3-1 with TRBJ1-3, with 7 bases aligning to TRBD1. Looked up from germline, CDR1 is LGHDT and CDR2 is YNNKEL (reference sequence). The CDR3 covers 18 residues. The trim removed 1 base at V and 0 bases at J, leaving 9 bases unmatched. The CDR3 DNA is TGTGCCAGCAGCCAAGCGGGGACAGTAAGAAGCTCTGGAAACACCATATATTTT. This gives the protein CASSQAGTVRSSGNTIYF. Full variable domain (outside the CDR3, taken from reference TRBV3-1 and TRBJ1-3): DTAVSQTPKYLVTQMGNDKSIKCEQNLGHDTMYWYKQDSKKFLKIMFSYNNKELIINETVPNRFSPKSPDKAHLNLHINSLELGDSAVYFCASSQAGTVRSSGNTIYFGEGSWLTVV.

This clonotype has a handful of counts. The rearrangement uses TRBV12-3 or TRBV12-4 and TRBJ2-7; 9 nucleotides align to TRBD1. CDR3 size: 15 residues. V shed 5 bases and J 5 bases; nucleotides not matched to a gene: 10. CDR3 in DNA: TGTGCCAGCAGTCAGACCGGGACAGGGCCCCACGAGCAGTACTTC. Amino acid sequence: CASSQTGTGPHEQYF.

V and J are TRBV6-1 and TRBJ1-6; tentative D call: TRBD1 (6 bases). Germline V gives CDR1 MNHNS, CDR2 SASEGT. The V gene lost 6 bases and the J gene lost 8 bases, with 8 bases spanning the gap. The CDR3 is 12 amino acids. This CDR3 is CASRQGDSPLHF. The CDR3 region has the DNA TGTGCCAGCAGACAGGGCGATTCACCCCTCCACTTT.

This clonotype showed up many times. CDR3 nucleotide sequence: TGTGCCAGCAGCCAGACAGGGGAAGGCTACACCTTC. Protein sequence: CASSQTGEGYTF. V is TRBV3-1 and J is TRBJ1-2, with 8 nucleotides matching TRBD1. Looked up from germline, CDR1 is LGHDT and CDR2 is YNNKEL (reference sequence). The V gene end was trimmed by 3 bases and the J gene end by 8 bases; junction bases not matched to a gene: 2. The CDR3 loop spans 12 amino acids.

As for this clonotype: Just one base apart from a much larger clone, this may be a read error. This rearrangement joins TRBV7-2 to TRBJ2-5; 11 bases line up with TRBD1. The CDR3 contains 15 residues. Per the germline V gene, CDR1 is SGHTA and CDR2 is FQGNSA. The V segment lost 5 bases and the J segment 4 bases; nucleotides outside the gene matches: 6. CDR3 protein: CASSQSGTGGETQYF. The CDR3 bases are TGTGCCAGCAGCCAATCCGGGACAGGGGGAGAGACCCAGTACTTC. Supplemented by reference TRBV7-2 and TRBJ2-5, the full variable domain reads GAGVSQSPSNKVTEKGKDVELRCDPISGHTALYWYRQSLGQGLEFLIYFQGNSAPDKSGLPSDRFSAERTGGSVSTLTIQRTQQEDSAVYLCASSQSGTGGETQYFGPGTRLLVL.

The chain uses TRBV29-1 and TRBJ2-3; TRBD2 agrees at 7 bases. After removal of 0 bases from V and 6 bases from J, the junction contained 9 bases not matched to a gene. CDR1 is SQVTM, CDR2 ANQGSEA, per germline. The CDR3 covers 15 residues. This CDR3 is CSVEDRGTTPDTQYF. The CDR3 DNA reads TGCAGCGTTGAAGATCGCGGGACTACCCCCGATACGCAGTATTTT.

Details on this clonotype: A read error is possible here, since a much larger clone lies one base away. It is likely a read error, because the conserved phenylalanine at the end of the CDR3 is missing. The V and J genes are TRBV6-6 and TRBJ1-1, with 10 bases aligning to TRBD1. Germline lookup yields CDR1 MNHNY and CDR2 SVGAGI (reference sequence). The CDR3 runs to 16 residues. The V and J ends lost 0 bases and 5 bases, in that order; junction bases with no gene match: 6. The CDR3 DNA reads as TGTGCCAGCAGTTACTCAAGGGACAGGGGATTGACTGAAGCTTTCCTT. Its protein is CASSYSRDRGLTEAFL.

This clonotype occurred many times. The chain uses TRBV30 and TRBJ2-5; 14 bases agree with TRBD2. The CDR3 is 16 residues long. V shed 3 bases, J shed 0 bases, and the junction held 3 bases outside the gene matches. The germline V gene has CDR1 GTSNPN and CDR2 SVGIG (reference sequence). The CDR3, as DNA: TGTGCCTGGAGGCCGACTAGCGGGGGGGACCAAGAGACCCAGTACTTC. Amino acids: CAWRPTSGGDQETQYF. Full variable domain (rest looked up from reference TRBV30 and TRBJ2-5): SQTIHQWPATLVQPVGSPLSLECTVEGTSNPNLYWYRQAAGRGLQLLFYSVGIGQISSEVPQNLSASRPQDRQFILSSKKLLLSDSGFYLCAWRPTSGGDQETQYFGPGTRLLVL.

This clonotype has only a few counts. V gene TRBV29-1 combines with J gene TRBJ1-1, with D possibly TRBD1 on 5 matching bases. Germline loops: CDR1 SQVTM, CDR2 ANQGSEA. This CDR3 spans 11 amino acids. The V end lost 3 bases, the J end lost 3 bases, and 5 bases lay between the germline ends. CDR3 in amino acids: CSVEGDTEAFF. The DNA of the CDR3 is TGCAGCGTTGAGGGGGACACTGAAGCTTTCTTT.

CDR3 nucleotides: TGTGCCAGCAGCGTAGTCCCAGGGGGGGGCACAGATACGCAGTATTTT. Its translation is CASSVVPGGGTDTQYF. The V gene is TRBV9, the J gene TRBJ2-3; D may correspond to TRBD1 or TRBD2 (7 bases each). Germline V gene sequence: CDR1 SGDLS, CDR2 YYNGEE. The CDR3 contains 16 residues. With 0 bases removed from V and 1 base from J, the gap between germline ends came to 12 bases.